These 24 T cell receptor beta chains originate from one sample sequenced in a study of tumor-infiltrating lymphocytes in primary liver carcinoma. Constant-region priming of about 500 ng total RNA yielded TCR beta cDNA. Library construction for TCR beta comprised three nested multiplex PCR rounds performed with slightly modified ARM-PCR. The two initial PCR rounds, approximately 10 cycles each, used TRBV1-TRBV30 forward and C-beta reverse primers. Each CDR3 protein gets one entry after TCRdb re-called the multiplex PCR reads with MiXCR. The sample shows 40,000 to 55,000 distinct CDR3 sequences, just over 70% of them seen only once. Investigators took RNA and DNA out together from about 19-30 mg of unsorted bulk tissue. Sequenced input: liver tumor tissue from sampling region 5. Subset indicated: tumor region T5, tumor centre. The receptors stem from a middle-aged man with primary liver carcinoma and hepatitis B virus infection.

As regards this clonotype: The junction does not match germline at one end; this may be a read error. The chain joins TRBV4-1 to TRBJ2-1; 11 positions agree with TRBD2. Germline V gene data show CDR1 as MGHRA and CDR2 as YSYEKL. The CDR3 totals 16 residues. CDR3 nucleotides: TGCGTCAACAGCCAATCCGGGACTAGCGGTGACAATGAGCAATTCTTC. The encoded protein is CVNSQSGTSGDNEQFF.

To note about this clonotype: One end of the junction is discordant with germline, which a read error may explain. The rearrangement joins TRBV6-2 or TRBV6-3 to TRBJ2-7; D gene uncertain. CDR1 is MNHEY and CDR2 is SVGEGT in the germline V gene. The CDR3 is 12 amino acids. CDR3 loop: CPSSFNPYEQYF. CDR3 nucleotide sequence: TGTCCCAGCAGCTTCAATCCGTACGAGCAGTACTTC.

This chain joins TRBV5-4 and TRBJ2-2; TRBD2 is a possible D gene (6 bases). CDR1 and CDR2 (germline): SGHNT, YYREEE (reference sequence). V lost 4 bases to trimming and J lost 5 bases, with 15 bases between them. CDR3 length equals 15 residues. CDR3 amino acids: CASSLFSGGTGELFF. The CDR3 coding sequence is TGTGCCAGCAGCCTTTTTAGCGGAGGTACCGGGGAGCTGTTTTTT.

Turning to this clonotype: Because the CDR3 is missing its conserved closing phenylalanine or tryptophan, this is likely a read error. The chain links TRBV7-8 to TRBJ2-5, with D hard to call. The germline V and J ends were trimmed by 5 bases and 2 bases, with 18 bases remaining between them. CDR1 and CDR2 (germline): SGHVS, FQNEAQ. This CDR3 contains 16 residues. The CDR3 sequence: CASSPSSPSVQETQYL. The CDR3 coding sequence is TGTGCCAGCAGCCCGTCCAGTCCCTCCGTTCAAGAGACCCAGTACCTC.

The genes are TRBV11-2 and TRBJ2-7; tentatively, D is TRBD2 (7 bases). V was pared by 5 bases and J by 3 bases, with 17 bases between. The CDR3 length is 15 residues. CDR1 is SGHAT, CDR2 FQNNGV, per germline. The CDR3 DNA sequence: TGTGCCAGCAGCCAAAACTTGGGAGGGGGCTACGAGCAGTACTTC. Translated: CASSQNLGGGYEQYF.

As concerns this clonotype: With a much larger clone just one base away, this may be a read error. This chain joins TRBV6-5 and TRBJ2-1; TRBD2 matches at 9 bases. Germline CDR1 and CDR2: MNHEY and SVGAGI. This CDR3 has 20 amino acids. As DNA, the CDR3 is TGTGCCAGCAGTTACTCGATAGTACGCCTAGCGGGACGAAGGTATAATGGGCAGTTCTTC. Protein product: CASSYSIVRLAGRRYNGQFF.

The genes are TRBV29-1 and TRBJ2-7; TRBD2 agrees at 7 bases. J was trimmed by 0 bases and V by 5 bases; bases with no gene match: 7. Germline CDR1 is SQVTM and CDR2 is ANQGSEA. This CDR3 has 14 residues. The CDR3 DNA follows: TGCAGCGTTATACATAAGCGGGACTCCTACGAGCAGTACTTC. This codes for CSVIHKRDSYEQYF.

In its sample, this clonotype was seen many times. The chain combines TRBV28 with TRBJ2-2; 11 nucleotides line up with TRBD1. The germline gives CDR1 MDHEN, CDR2 SYDVKM. The CDR3 contains 15 residues. V lost 8 bases, J lost 5 bases, and 7 bases stayed unmatched. This CDR3 is CASRSGTGGTGELFF. The CDR3 DNA reads as TGTGCCAGCCGCTCCGGGACAGGGGGAACCGGGGAGCTGTTTTTT.

Details on this clonotype: One end of the junction does not line up with germline, which may come from a read error. The chain has TRBV28 and TRBJ1-2; the D gene is possibly TRBD1 (5 bases). Germline V gives CDR1 MDHEN, CDR2 SYDVKM. This CDR3 is 13 amino acids long. CDR3 sequence (DNA): TGTGACAGCAGTTCCCAGGGTTCCTATGGCTACACCTTC. Translating it yields CDSSSQGSYGYTF.

The sample holds many counts of this clonotype. The gene calls are TRBV5-4 and TRBJ2-5, with 12 bases fitting TRBD2. The V gene end was trimmed by 3 bases and the J gene end by 4 bases; junction bases not matched to a gene: 7. Looked up from germline, CDR1 is SGHNT and CDR2 is YYREEE (reference sequence). The CDR3 covers 16 residues. The CDR3 here is CASSSTTSGSGETQYF. CDR3 DNA: TGTGCCAGCAGCTCTACGACTAGCGGGAGTGGAGAGACCCAGTACTTC.

About this clonotype: At one of its ends the junction is not consistent with the germline gene, which may arise from a read error. This chain connects TRBV5-1 to TRBJ1-3; D is unresolved. Germline V gene lookup returns CDR1 SGHRS and CDR2 YFSETQ. This CDR3 is built from 14 residues. In nucleotides, the CDR3 is TGCGCCAGCAGCTTGGCGGCCTCTGGAAACGCCATATATTTT. Translation: CASSLAASGNAIYF.

V usage is TRBV11-2 and J usage is TRBJ2-3; D possibly corresponds to TRBD2 (6 bases). The CDR3 extends over 17 amino acids. In germline, CDR1 is SGHAT, CDR2 FQNNGV. V lost 1 base and J 5 bases, leaving 19 bases between the germline ends. The DNA for the CDR3 is TGTGCCAGCAGCTTAGTCGGCGCGGGGTCGGGTGAAGATACGCAGTATTTT. The encoded protein is CASSLVGAGSGEDTQYF.

Comment on this clonotype: The junction departs from the called germline gene at one end, perhaps through a read error. The chain couples TRBV6-1 to TRBJ2-3, with a possible D match to TRBD2 (5 bases). The length of the CDR3 is 16 residues. Per the germline V gene, CDR1 is MNHNS and CDR2 is SASEGT. CDR3: CASSQLACLTTDTQYF. In DNA form, the CDR3 reads TGTGCTAGCAGTCAATTAGCGTGTTTAACCACGGATACGCAGTATTTT.

Notes on this clonotype: Since no conserved phenylalanine or tryptophan closes the CDR3, a read error is the likely cause. The genes are TRBV9 and TRBJ2-1; D might be TRBD2 (6 bases). The CDR3 covers 15 residues. Looked up from germline, CDR1 is SGDLS and CDR2 is YYNGEE. The V gene lost 3 bases and the J gene lost 0 bases, with 10 bases spanning the gap. CDR3 coding DNA: TGTGCCAGCAGCGCCCGGGACTCCTCCTACAATGAGCAGTTCCTC. Translation: CASSARDSSYNEQFL.

This clonotype was observed a handful of times. At one end, the junction sequence differs from germline, possibly due to a read error. The chain links TRBV28 to TRBJ2-3; possible D gene TRBD2, 5 bases. Germline CDR1 reads MDHEN; CDR2 reads SYDVKM. The CDR3 totals 15 residues. In DNA form, the CDR3 reads TGTGCCAGTACTTTACTCGAGGGCGGCACAGATACGCAGTATTTC. Translated, it gives CASTLLEGGTDTQYF.

The chain couples TRBV7-3 to TRBJ2-2; possibly TRBD2 for D (6 bases). Germline lookup yields CDR1 SGHTA and CDR2 FQGTGA. CDR3 length: 15 residues. Trimming cost V 6 bases and J 1 base, with 12 bases left between them. The CDR3 nucleotides read TGTGCCAGCAGTCCGGGACTGGGGAACACCGGGGAGCTGTTTTTT. Amino acids: CASSPGLGNTGELFF. Combining the CDR3 with reference TRBV7-3 and TRBJ2-2 gives the whole variable domain GAGVSQTPSNKVTEKGKYVELRCDPISGHTALYWYRQSLGQGPEFLIYFQGTGAADDSGLPNDRFFAVRPEGSVSTLKIQRTERGDSAVYLCASSPGLGNTGELFFGEGSRLTVL.

Turning to this clonotype: Being one base from a much bigger clone, this may be a read error. The CDR3 carries no conserved terminal phenylalanine or tryptophan, so it likely arises from a read error. This sequence joins TRBV30 and TRBJ1-6; 8 nucleotides line up with TRBD1. This CDR3 is 15 amino acids long. V shed 4 bases and J 7 bases; nucleotides not matched to a gene: 9. The germline CDR1 and CDR2 sequences are GTSNPN and SVGIG (reference sequence). CDR3 in DNA: TGTGCCTGGAAATCTCCAGGGGGCGCGAATTCACCCCTCCACTCT. It encodes CAWKSPGGANSPLHS.

Remarks on this clonotype: With a much larger clone just one base away, this may be a read error. The V gene is TRBV5-4, the J gene TRBJ2-2, with D perhaps TRBD2 (5 bases). V lost 6 bases, J lost 6 bases, and 12 bases lay in between. CDR3 size: 13 residues. Germline V lookup: CDR1 SGHNT, CDR2 YYREEE (reference sequence). The DNA of the CDR3 is TGTGCCAGCAACACCTATAGCGCCGGGGAGCTGTTTTTT. Translated, it gives CASNTYSAGELFF.

This chain connects TRBV5-4 to TRBJ2-5; 8 nucleotides match TRBD2. The CDR3 sequence is 16 residues long. Germline CDR1 and CDR2: SGHNT and YYREEE (reference sequence). V trimming: 6 bases; J trimming: 2 bases; junction bases outside the gene matches: 12. CDR3 nucleotide sequence: TGTGCCAGCATCACCCTTGGCGGGAGGCTTCAAGAGACCCAGTACTTC. Its translation is CASITLGGRLQETQYF. Using reference TRBV5-4 and TRBJ2-5 for the parts outside the CDR3, the full variable domain is ETGVTQSPTHLIKTRGQQVTLRCSSQSGHNTVSWYQQALGQGPQFIFQYYREEENGRGNFPPRFSGLQFPNYSSELNVNALELDDSALYLCASITLGGRLQETQYFGPGTRLLVL.

As concerns this clonotype: An end of the junction differs from the germline gene, which may be a read error. The chain couples TRBV4-1 to TRBJ2-3; D is perhaps TRBD2 (6 bases). The CDR3 consists of 15 residues. Germline lookup yields CDR1 MGHRA and CDR2 YSYEKL. CDR3 sequence: CASSQVGTYTDMQYF. For the CDR3, the DNA is TGCGCCAGCAGCCAAGTCGGGACTTACACAGATATGCAGTATTTT.

As regards this clonotype: An end of the junction does not agree with germline; a read error may underlie this. The chain uses TRBV6-1 and TRBJ2-7, with D perhaps assigned TRBD1 or TRBD2 (5 bases each). Per germline, CDR1 MNHNS and CDR2 SASEGT. The CDR3 consists of 12 residues. The CDR3 DNA follows: TGTGCCAGCAGGGGGACCGTCTACGAGCAGTATTTC. Residues: CASRGTVYEQYF.

Comments on this clonotype: The CDR3 does not end in the conserved phenylalanine or tryptophan, so this is likely a read error. The chain has TRBV29-1 and TRBJ2-4; D might be TRBD1 (5 bases). CDR1 is SQVTM and CDR2 is ANQGSEA in the germline V gene. V lost 3 bases to trimming and J lost 9 bases, with 18 bases between them. CDR3 length: 14 residues. CDR3 loop: CSVDLRGLGGIQYY. CDR3 nucleotide sequence: TGCAGCGTTGACCTAAGGGGCCTCGGCGGCATTCAGTACTAC.

This sequence joins TRBV28 and TRBJ2-5; 7 nucleotides line up with TRBD2. This CDR3 comprises 14 residues. Germline V gene sequence: CDR1 MDHEN, CDR2 SYDVKM. Trimming took 10 bases from V and 1 from J; bases not matched to a gene: 9. This CDR3 reads CAIGSSGSQETQYF. The CDR3 region has the DNA TGTGCCATCGGCTCTAGCGGATCCCAAGAGACCCAGTACTTC. The whole variable domain, remainder taken from reference TRBV28 and TRBJ2-5, is DVKVTQSSRYLVKRTGEKVFLECVQDMDHENMFWYRQDPGLGLRLIYFSYDVKMKEKGDIPEGYSVSREKKERFSLILESASTNQTSMYLCAIGSSGSQETQYFGPGTRLLVL.

Comments on this clonotype: At one end, the junction sequence differs from germline, possibly due to a read error. The chain joins TRBV14 to TRBJ2-1; D gene uncertain. The CDR3 is 12 residues long. Germline V gene data show CDR1 as SGHDN and CDR2 as FVKESK. As DNA, the CDR3 is TGTGCCAGCAGCCAATCGGGCCTTGAGCAGCTCTTC. Its translation: CASSQSGLEQLF.